This record looks at one T cell receptor beta chain sequence and its context. The junction departs from germline at one end; a sequencing error may be responsible. The data were taken from a study of blood T cells in healthy people across ages. The CDR3 length is 15 residues. Germline loops: CDR1 MNHEY, CDR2 SVGAGI. A J-beta primer mix and a sample-barcoded 5' primer were used in a second PCR of about 7 to 11 cycles. TCRdb itself ran the 5' RACE reads through MiXCR, one entry per CDR3 protein. Of more than 900,000 distinct CDR3 sequences in the sample, roughly a quarter were seen once. Per sample, a minimum of 6.5 million PBMCs were isolated. The sample also formed part of further work on T cells of mothers and their children. From that study: The donor cohort consisted of a few healthy Caucasian mothers and their six children. Biologically related mothers and children overlapped slightly more than unrelated pairs, a non-significant difference.

The specimen was blood. This receptor was identified in a girl aged 2 to 10 in good health. The chain combines TRBV6-5 with TRBJ2-5; 10 positions match TRBD2. CDR3 in amino acids: CASSLAGALGLGLDF. CDR3 coding DNA: TGTGCCAGCAGCCTAGCGGGAGCCCTCGGGCTGGGGCTGGACTTC.